The T cell receptor beta chain under discussion was sequenced for a study of cytomegalovirus exposure and HLA in healthy donors. Whole-study results and caveats: What a later analysis showed was that several of the most significant clusters appeared linked to common viral pathogens. The study put some 150 TCR beta chains on its list as cytomegalovirus-associated. Per a later analysis, fewer than 20,000 TCR beta sequences showed association with HLA alleles at 0.05 false discovery rate.

Nominally healthy donors were sampled, though unrecorded immune exposures were likely. Germline loops: CDR1 SQVTM, CDR2 ANQGSEA. The CDR3 runs to 13 residues. V lost 7 bases, J lost 6 bases, and 18 bases lay in between. Vbeta (60) and Jbeta (13) primers were used in the PCR. The table came from immunoSEQ multiplex PCR; TCRdb's copy has only in-frame clones and leaves some out. Counted here are around 200,000 clones, about 80% occurring once; the ten biggest clones make up around 9.6%. As concerns this clone: Its antigen is as yet unknown.

Specimen: PBMCs. This sequence originates from a woman in her 50s in good health and CMV-seropositive. This chain uses TRBV29-1 with TRBJ1-2; D might be TRBD1 (6 bases). CDR3 sequence reads: CSEYGRGGDGYTF. CDR3 sequence (DNA): TGCAGCGAGTACGGAAGGGGGGGCGATGGCTACACCTTC.